This T cell receptor (beta chain) was sequenced during a study of tumor and adjacent non-tumor tissue in lung cancer. Points from the study as a whole: Tumor repertoires had a smaller top 100 clone share than normal lung.

As concerns this clonotype: Its antigen is unidentified. A read error may account for a junction end that differs from germline.

TCRbeta libraries were built with three rounds of nested PCR, modified from ARM-PCR. In TCRdb, the multiplex PCR reads were re-called with MiXCR into one record per CDR3 protein. Of 85,000 to 130,000 distinct CDR3 sequences in the sample, roughly 60% were seen once. This CDR3 is 15 amino acids long. CDR1 SGHNT and CDR2 YYREEE come from the germline V gene (reference sequence). This sample's RNA came from whole unsorted tissue. The normal lung tissue was taken more than 3 cm from the tumor edge. J is TRBJ2-3 and V is TRBV5-4, with no clear D. This receptor was obtained from a man younger than 45 with non-small cell lung cancer. Sequencing was performed on distant non-tumor lung tissue. DNA for the CDR3: TGTGCCAGCAGCTTGGCGAGTCGGAACGCAGATACGCAATATTTT. Protein: CASSLASRNADTQYF.